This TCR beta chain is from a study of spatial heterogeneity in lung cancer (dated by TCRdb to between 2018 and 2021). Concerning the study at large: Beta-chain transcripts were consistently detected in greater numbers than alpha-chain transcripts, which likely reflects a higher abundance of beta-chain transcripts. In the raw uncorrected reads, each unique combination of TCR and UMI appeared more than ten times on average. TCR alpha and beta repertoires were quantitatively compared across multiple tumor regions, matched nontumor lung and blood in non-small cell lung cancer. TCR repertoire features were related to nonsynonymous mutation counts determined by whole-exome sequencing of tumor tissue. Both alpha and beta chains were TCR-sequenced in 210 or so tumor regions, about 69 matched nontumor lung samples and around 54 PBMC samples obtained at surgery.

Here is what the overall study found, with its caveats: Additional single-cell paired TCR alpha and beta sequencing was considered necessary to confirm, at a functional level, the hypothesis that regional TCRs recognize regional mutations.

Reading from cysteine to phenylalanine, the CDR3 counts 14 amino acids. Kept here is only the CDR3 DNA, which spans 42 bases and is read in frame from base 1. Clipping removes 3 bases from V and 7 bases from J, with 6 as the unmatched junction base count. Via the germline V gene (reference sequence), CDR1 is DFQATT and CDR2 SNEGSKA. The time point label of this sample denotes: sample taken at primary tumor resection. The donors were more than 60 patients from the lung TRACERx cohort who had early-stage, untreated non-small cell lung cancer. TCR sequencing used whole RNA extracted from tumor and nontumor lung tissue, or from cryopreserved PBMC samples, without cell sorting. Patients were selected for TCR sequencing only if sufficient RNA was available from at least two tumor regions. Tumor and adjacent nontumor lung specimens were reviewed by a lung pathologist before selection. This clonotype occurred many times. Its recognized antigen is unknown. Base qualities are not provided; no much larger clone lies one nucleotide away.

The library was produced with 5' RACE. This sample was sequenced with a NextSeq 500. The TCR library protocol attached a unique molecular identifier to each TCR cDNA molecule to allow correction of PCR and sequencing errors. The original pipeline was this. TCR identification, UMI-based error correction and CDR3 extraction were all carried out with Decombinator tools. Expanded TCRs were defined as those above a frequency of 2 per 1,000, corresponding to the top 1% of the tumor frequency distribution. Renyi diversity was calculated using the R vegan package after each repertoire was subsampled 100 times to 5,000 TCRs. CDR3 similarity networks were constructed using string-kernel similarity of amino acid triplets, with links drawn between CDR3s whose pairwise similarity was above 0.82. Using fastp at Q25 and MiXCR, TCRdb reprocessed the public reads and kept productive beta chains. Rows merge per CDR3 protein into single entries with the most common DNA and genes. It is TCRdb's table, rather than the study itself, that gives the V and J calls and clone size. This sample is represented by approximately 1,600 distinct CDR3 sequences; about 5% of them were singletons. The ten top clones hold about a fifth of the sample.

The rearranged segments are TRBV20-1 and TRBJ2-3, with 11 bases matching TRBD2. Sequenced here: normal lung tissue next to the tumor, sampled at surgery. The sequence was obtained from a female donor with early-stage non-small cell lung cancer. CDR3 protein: CSARILAGVNTQYF. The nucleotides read TGCAGTGCTAGGATACTAGCGGGGGTAAATACGCAGTATTTT.